Listed here are 3 T cell receptor beta chains from one sample, sequenced in a study of brain T cells in children with intractable seizures. The method was immunoSEQ multiplex PCR; TCRdb's version includes in-frame clones alone and lacks a portion of them. The table includes hundreds of thousands of clones, 93% detected once. Documented time point: blood from clinic visit 5 months post-surgery; TSC patient then seizure free. The specimen was peripheral blood, collected more than 4 months after surgery. These receptors came from a boy under three years old with tuberous sclerosis and intractable seizures.

The rearrangement joins TRBV5-1 to TRBJ2-5; D tentatively reads TRBD1 or TRBD2 (5 bases each). This CDR3 is built from 16 residues. Germline CDR1 reads SGHRS; CDR2 reads YFSETQ. The V and J ends lost 4 bases and 2 bases respectively, with 18 bases between them. The CDR3 reads CASSMGGKGPQETQYF. The CDR3 DNA reads as TGCGCCAGCAGCATGGGTGGGAAGGGACCTCAAGAGACCCAGTACTTC.

The gene calls are TRBV12-3 or TRBV12-4 and TRBJ1-2; TRBD1 might be the D (5 bases). Trimming pared 7 bases from V and 4 bases from J, leaving 13 bases between. The CDR3 covers 13 residues. The CDR3 sequence: CASTRGASYGYTF. As DNA, the CDR3 is TGTGCCAGCACACGAGGGGCAAGCTATGGCTACACCTTC.

In its sample, this clone was seen once. This sample includes further DNA sequences coding for the same CDR3. The rearrangement uses TRBV30 and TRBJ2-7; D unclear. Trimming removed 3 bases from V and 4 bases from J, with 7 bases in between. Looked up from germline, CDR1 is GTSNPN and CDR2 is SVGIG (reference sequence). The CDR3 totals 11 residues. CDR3 in DNA: TGTGCCTGGAGCGTGGGGTACGAGCAGTACTTC. It yields the protein CAWSVGYEQYF.